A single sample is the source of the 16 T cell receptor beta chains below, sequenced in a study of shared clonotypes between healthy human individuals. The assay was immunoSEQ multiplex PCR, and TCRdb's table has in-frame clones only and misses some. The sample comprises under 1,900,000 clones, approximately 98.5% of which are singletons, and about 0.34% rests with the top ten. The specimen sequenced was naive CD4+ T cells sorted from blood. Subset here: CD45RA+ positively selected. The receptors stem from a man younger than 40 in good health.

This CDR3 is CASSDWQDNEQFF. The CDR3 coding sequence is TGTGCCAGCAGTGACTGGCAAGACAATGAGCAGTTCTTC. The rearrangement joins TRBV6-4 to TRBJ2-1; D is unresolved. The CDR3 has 13 residues. From germline, CDR1 is MRHNA and CDR2 SNTAGT. V was pared by 1 base and J by 5 bases, with 6 bases between.

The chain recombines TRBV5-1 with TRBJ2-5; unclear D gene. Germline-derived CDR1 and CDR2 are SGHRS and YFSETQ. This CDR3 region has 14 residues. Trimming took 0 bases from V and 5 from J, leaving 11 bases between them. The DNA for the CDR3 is TGCGCCAGCAGCTTGGAAGGGATGGGGGAGACCCAGTACTTC. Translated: CASSLEGMGETQYF.

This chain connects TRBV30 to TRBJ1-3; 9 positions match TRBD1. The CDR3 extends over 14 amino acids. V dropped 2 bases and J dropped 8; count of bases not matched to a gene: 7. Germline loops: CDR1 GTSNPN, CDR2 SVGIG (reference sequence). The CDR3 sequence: CAWSPGQGLDTIYF. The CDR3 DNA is TGTGCCTGGAGTCCTGGACAGGGGTTGGACACCATATATTTT.

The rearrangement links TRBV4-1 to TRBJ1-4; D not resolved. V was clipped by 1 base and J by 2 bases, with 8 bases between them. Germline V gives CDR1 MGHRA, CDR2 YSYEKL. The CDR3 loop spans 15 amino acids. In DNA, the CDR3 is TGCGCCAGCAGCCAAGTGTCTTTGACTAATGAAAAACTGTTTTTT. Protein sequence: CASSQVSLTNEKLFF.

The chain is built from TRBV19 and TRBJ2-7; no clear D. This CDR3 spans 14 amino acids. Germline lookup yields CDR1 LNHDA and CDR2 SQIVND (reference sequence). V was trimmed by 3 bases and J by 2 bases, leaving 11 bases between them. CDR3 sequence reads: CASSIRAGAYEQYF. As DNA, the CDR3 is TGTGCCAGTAGTATTCGGGCAGGCGCCTACGAGCAGTACTTC.

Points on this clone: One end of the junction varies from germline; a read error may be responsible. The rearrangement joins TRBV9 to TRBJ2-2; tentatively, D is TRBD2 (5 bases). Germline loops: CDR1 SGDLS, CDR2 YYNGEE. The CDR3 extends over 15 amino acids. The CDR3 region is CASSVAPLDTGELFF. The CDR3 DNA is TGTGCCAGCAGTGTAGCGCCTCTGGACACCGGGGAGCTGTTTTTT.

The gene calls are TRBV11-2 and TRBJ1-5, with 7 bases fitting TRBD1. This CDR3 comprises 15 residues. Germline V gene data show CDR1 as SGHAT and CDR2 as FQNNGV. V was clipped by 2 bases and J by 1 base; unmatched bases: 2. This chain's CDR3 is CASSLSGGSNQPQHF. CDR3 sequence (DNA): TGTGCCAGCAGCTTATCAGGGGGGAGCAATCAGCCCCAGCATTTT.

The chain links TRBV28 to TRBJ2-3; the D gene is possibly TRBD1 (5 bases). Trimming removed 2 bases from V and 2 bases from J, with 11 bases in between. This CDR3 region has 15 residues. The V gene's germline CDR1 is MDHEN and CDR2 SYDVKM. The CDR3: CASSLPRQNTDTQYF. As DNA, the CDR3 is TGTGCCAGCAGTTTACCCAGACAGAACACAGATACGCAGTATTTT.

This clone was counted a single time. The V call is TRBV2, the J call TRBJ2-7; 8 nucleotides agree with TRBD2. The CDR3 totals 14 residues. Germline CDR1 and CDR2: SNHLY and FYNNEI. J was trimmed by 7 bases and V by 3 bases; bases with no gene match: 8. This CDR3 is CASSDRRGAGEQYF. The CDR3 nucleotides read TGTGCCAGCAGTGACCGGCGGGGGGCGGGGGAGCAGTACTTC.

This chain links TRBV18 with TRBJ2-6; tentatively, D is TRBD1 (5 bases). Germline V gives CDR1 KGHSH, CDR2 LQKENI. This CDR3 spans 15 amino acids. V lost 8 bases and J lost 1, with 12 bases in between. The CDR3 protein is CASRVAGSGANVLTF. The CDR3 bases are TGTGCCAGCCGCGTGGCAGGGTCTGGGGCCAACGTCCTGACTTTC.

This CDR3 is CASSASHSSYNEQFF. CDR3 sequence (DNA): TGTGCCAGCAGCGCTAGTCACAGCTCCTACAATGAGCAGTTCTTC. J is TRBJ2-1 and V is TRBV14; unclear D gene. CDR1 and CDR2 from the germline V gene are SGHDN and FVKESK. Trimming removed 5 bases at V and 0 bases at J, with 11 bases between. This CDR3 is 15 amino acids long.

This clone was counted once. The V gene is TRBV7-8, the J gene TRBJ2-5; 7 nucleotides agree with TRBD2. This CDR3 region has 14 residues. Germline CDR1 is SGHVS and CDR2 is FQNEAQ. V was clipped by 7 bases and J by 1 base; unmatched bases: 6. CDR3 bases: TGTGCCAGCAACTCCCTAGCGGTCCAAGAGACCCAGTACTTC. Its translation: CASNSLAVQETQYF. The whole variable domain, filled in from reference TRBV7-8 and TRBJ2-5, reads GAGVSQSPRYKVAKRGQDVALRCDPISGHVSLFWYQQALGQGPEFLTYFQNEAQLDKSGLPSDRFFAERPEGSVSTLKIQRTQQEDSAVYLCASNSLAVQETQYFGPGTRLLVL.

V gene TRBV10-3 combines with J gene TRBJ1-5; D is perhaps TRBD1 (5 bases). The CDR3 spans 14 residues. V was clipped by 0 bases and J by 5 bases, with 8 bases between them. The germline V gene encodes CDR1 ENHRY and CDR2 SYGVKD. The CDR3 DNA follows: TGTGCCATCAGTGAGTCATCCAGGGATCAGCCCCAGCATTTT. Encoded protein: CAISESSRDQPQHF.

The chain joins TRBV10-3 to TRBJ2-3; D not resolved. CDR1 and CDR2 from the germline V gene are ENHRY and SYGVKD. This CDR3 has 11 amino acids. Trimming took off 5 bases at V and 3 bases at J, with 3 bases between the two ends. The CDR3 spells CAISQTDTQYF. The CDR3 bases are TGTGCCATCAGTCAGACAGATACGCAGTATTTT.

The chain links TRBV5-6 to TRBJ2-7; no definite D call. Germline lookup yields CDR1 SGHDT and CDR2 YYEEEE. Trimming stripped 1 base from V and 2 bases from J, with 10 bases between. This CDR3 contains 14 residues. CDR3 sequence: CASSLFLVAYEQYF. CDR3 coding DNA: TGTGCCAGCAGCTTGTTTCTGGTCGCCTACGAGCAGTACTTC.

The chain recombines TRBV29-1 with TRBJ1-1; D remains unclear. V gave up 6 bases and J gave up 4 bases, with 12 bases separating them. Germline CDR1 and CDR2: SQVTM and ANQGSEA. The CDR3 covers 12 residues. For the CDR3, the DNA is TGCAGCGTCGCAACTATTTTCACTGAAGCTTTCTTT. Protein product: CSVATIFTEAFF.